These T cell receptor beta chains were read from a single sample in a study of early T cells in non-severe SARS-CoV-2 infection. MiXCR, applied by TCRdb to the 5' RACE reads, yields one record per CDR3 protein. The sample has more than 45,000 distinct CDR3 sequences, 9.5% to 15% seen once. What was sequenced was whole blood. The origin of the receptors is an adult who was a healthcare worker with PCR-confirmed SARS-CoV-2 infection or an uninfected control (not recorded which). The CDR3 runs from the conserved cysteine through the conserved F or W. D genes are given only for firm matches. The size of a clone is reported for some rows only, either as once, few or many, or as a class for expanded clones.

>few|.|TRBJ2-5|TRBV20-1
TGCAGTGCCCCCTCCACAGGGATGGAGACCCAGTACTTC
CSAPSTGMETQYF
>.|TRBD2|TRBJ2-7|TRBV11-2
TGTGCCAGCAGCAAGACTAGCGGGTCCTCCTACGAGCAGTACTTC
CASSKTSGSSYEQYF
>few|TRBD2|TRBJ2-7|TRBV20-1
TGCAGTGCTCCGGGACTAGCGGCCTACGAGCAGTACTTC
CSAPGLAAYEQYF
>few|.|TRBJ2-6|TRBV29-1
TGCAGCGTTGACCAGGGTGCTGGGGCCAACGTCCTGACTTTC
CSVDQGAGANVLTF
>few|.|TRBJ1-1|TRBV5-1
TGCGCCAGCAGCTTGAGGAGATTGGGGCGGGACACTGAAGCTTTCTTT
CASSLRRLGRDTEAFF
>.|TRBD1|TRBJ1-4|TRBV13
TGTGCCAGCAGCTCCCCCCTGACAGGGGAGGGCGAAAAACTGTTTTTT
CASSSPLTGEGEKLFF
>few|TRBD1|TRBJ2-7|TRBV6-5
TGTGCCAGCAGTTACGGGGACAGGGCGTACGAGCAGTACTTC
CASSYGDRAYEQYF
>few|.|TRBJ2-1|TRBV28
TGTGCCAGCGGAGGTCCAGGGGAGGGCCATTATGAGCAGTTCTTC
CASGGPGEGHYEQFF
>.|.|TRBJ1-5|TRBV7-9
TGTGCCAGCAGGGTCCAAGGGATCGATCAGCCCCAGCATTTT
CASRVQGIDQPQHF
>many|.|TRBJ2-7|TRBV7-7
TGTGCCAGCAGCCTCACCCTTGCAACCTACGATGAGCAGTACTTC
CASSLTLATYDEQYF
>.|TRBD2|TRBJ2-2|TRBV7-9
TGTGCCAGCAGGGGCCAAGCGGGAGACACCGGGGAGCTGTTTTTT
CASRGQAGDTGELFF
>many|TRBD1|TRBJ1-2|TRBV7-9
TGTGCCAGCAGCCCCCAGGGTGGCGGACAGGGGGCTAACTATGGCTACACCTTC
CASSPQGGGQGANYGYTF
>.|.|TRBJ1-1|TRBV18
TGTGCCAGCTCACCGTTTCGGGCCGTCCCCGGGGTGAACACTGAAGCTTTCTTT
CASSPFRAVPGVNTEAFF
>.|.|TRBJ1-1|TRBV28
TGTGCCAGCAGTTTGACCACTGAAGCTTTCTTT
CASSLTTEAFF
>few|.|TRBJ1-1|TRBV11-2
TGTGCCAGCAGCCGGGGGTACACTGAAGCTTTCTTT
CASSRGYTEAFF
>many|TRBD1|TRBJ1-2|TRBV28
TGTGCCAGCAGTACCGCCGGGACAGGGTTTAACTATGGCTACACCTTC
CASSTAGTGFNYGYTF
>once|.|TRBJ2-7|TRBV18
TGTGCCAGCTCCGCCTCGGGGGGCAACGAGCAGTACTTC
CASSASGGNEQYF
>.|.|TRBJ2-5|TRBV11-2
TGTGCCAGCAGCCAGGGGTCCGGGACACACCAAGAGACCCAGTACTTC
CASSQGSGTHQETQYF
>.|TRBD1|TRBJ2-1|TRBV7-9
TGTGCCAGCAGCTTTGGGACAGGGGGCCGACTGTCCTACAATGAGCAGTTCTTC
CASSFGTGGRLSYNEQFF
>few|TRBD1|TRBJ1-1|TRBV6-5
TGTGCCAGCAGAGAGACAGGGGGCTACACTGAAGCTTTCTTT
CASRETGGYTEAFF
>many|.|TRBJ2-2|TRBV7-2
TGTGCCAGCAGCTTAGCGAGGGCTGCCGGGGAGCTGTTTTTT
CASSLARAAGELFF
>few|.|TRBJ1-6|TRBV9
TGTGCCAGCAGCGTAGCATGGGGGACGGGTTCACCCCTCCACTTT
CASSVAWGTGSPLHF
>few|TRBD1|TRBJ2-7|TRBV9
TGTGCCAGCAGCCCCCGGGACAGGGGAGTCGACGAGCAGTACTTC
CASSPRDRGVDEQYF
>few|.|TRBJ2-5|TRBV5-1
TGCGCCAGCAGCTTCTGGGAGACCCAGTACTTC
CASSFWETQYF
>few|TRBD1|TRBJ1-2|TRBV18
TGTGCCAGCTCACCAGTACGACAGGGCGAAGGCTACACCTTC
CASSPVRQGEGYTF
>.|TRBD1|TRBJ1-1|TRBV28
TGTGCCAGTCTTCTTTACAGGGGGAATGCTGAAGCTTTCTTT
CASLLYRGNAEAFF
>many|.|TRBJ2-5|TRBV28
TGTGCCAGCAGTTCTCCGGAACTAGCTGACTTAGGGGAGACCCAGTACTTC
CASSSPELADLGETQYF
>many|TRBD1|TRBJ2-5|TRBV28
TGTGCCAGCAGATACGGACAGGGCCAAGAGACCCAGTACTTC
CASRYGQGQETQYF
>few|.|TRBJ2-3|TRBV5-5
TGTGCCAGCAGCGAGGACAGTCGCACAGATACGCAGTATTTT
CASSEDSRTDTQYF
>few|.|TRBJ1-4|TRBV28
TGTGCCAGCACCCCGGGGGAAAAACTGTTTTTT
CASTPGEKLFF
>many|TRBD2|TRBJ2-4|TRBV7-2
TGTGCCAGCAGCCCATCGGGACTAGCGGGAGGGCCGGCCAAAAACATTCAGTACTTC
CASSPSGLAGGPAKNIQYF
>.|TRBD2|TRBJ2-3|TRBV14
TGTGCCAGCAGCCAACCAAGACTAGCGGGGCTCACAGATACGCAGTATTTT
CASSQPRLAGLTDTQYF
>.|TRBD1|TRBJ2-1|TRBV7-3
TGTGCCAGCAGCCCAGGACAGGGGAACAATGAGCAGTTCTTC
CASSPGQGNNEQFF
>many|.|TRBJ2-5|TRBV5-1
TGCGCCAGCAGCTGGGAGTTGAAAGAGACCCAGTACTTC
CASSWELKETQYF
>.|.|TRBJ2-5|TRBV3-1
TGTGCCAGCAGCCAAAGCCCGGCCACACAAGAGACCCAGTACTTC
CASSQSPATQETQYF
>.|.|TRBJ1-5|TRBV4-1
TGCGCCAGCAGCCAAGGGGCAGGGGCGAGCAATCAGCCCCAGCATTTT
CASSQGAGASNQPQHF
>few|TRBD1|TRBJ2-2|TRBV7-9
TGTGCCAGCAGCCCTCCCCAGGGGGTCGACACCGGGGAGCTGTTTTTT
CASSPPQGVDTGELFF
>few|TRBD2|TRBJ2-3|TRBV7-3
TGTGCCAGCAGCTCTCTAGCGGGAACAGATACGCAGTATTTT
CASSSLAGTDTQYF